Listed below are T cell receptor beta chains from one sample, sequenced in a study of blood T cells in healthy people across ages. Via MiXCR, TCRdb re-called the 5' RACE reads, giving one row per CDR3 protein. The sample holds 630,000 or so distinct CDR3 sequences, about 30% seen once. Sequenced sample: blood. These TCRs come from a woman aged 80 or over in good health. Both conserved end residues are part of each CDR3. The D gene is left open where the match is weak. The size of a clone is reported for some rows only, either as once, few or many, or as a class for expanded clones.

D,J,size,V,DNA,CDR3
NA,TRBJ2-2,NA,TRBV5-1,TGCGCCAGCAGCAGGACGGCGGTGACAACGAACACCGGGGAGCTGTTTTTT,CASSRTAVTTNTGELFF
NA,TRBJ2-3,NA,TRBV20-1,TGCAGTGCCCTGGGGGGCGGAATTAGCACAGATACGCAGTATTTT,CSALGGGISTDTQYF
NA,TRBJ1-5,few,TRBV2,TGTGCCAGCAGGCCGCCGGGCGGAGGGTTCAATCAGCCCCAGCATTTT,CASRPPGGGFNQPQHF
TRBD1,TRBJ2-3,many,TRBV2,TGTGCCAGCCTAGGATGGGACAGGGGTCCTGAAGATACGCAGTATTTT,CASLGWDRGPEDTQYF
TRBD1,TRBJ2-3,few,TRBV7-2,TGTGCCAGCAGCCGGACAGGGGGCAGGACAGATACGCAGTATTTT,CASSRTGGRTDTQYF
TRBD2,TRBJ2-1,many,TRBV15,TGTGCCACCAGCAGAGGACTAGCGGCATACAATGAGCAGTTCTTC,CATSRGLAAYNEQFF
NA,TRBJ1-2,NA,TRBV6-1,TGTGCCAGCAAAGTGGGGGGGGACTATGGCTACACCTTC,CASKVGGDYGYTF
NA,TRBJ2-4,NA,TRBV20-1,TGCAGTGCCCCGGTTGATTCCAAAAACATTCAGTACTTC,CSAPVDSKNIQYF
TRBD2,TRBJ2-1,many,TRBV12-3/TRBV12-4,TGTGCCAGCAGGGCTAGCGGGGGGAACAATGAGCAGTTCTTC,CASRASGGNNEQFF
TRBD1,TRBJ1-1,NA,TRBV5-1,TGCGCCAGCAGCTGGACAGGGATGAACACTGAAGCTTTCTTT,CASSWTGMNTEAFF
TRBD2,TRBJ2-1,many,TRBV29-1,TGCAGCGCCGCCGGGACTAGGAACAATGAGCAGTTCTTC,CSAAGTRNNEQFF
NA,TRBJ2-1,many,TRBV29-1,TGCAGCGTTGATTGGGGCTACAATGAGCAGTTCTTC,CSVDWGYNEQFF
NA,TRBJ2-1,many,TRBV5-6,TGTGCCAGCAGCCCCGACCGAGGGGGGCGTGAGCAGTTCTTC,CASSPDRGGREQFF
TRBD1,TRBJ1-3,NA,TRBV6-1,TGTGCCAGCAGGCGCACAGGGGAAGGAAACACCATATATTTT,CASRRTGEGNTIYF
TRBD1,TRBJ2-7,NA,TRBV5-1,TGCGCCAGCAGCTCGGGACAGGGAAGGGAAGTATACGAGCAGTACTTC,CASSSGQGREVYEQYF
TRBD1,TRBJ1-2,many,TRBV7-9,TGCGCCAGCAGCCGTGGACAGGGGGGGTATGGCTACACCTTC,CASSRGQGGYGYTF
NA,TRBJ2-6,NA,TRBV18,TGTGCCAGCTCCTCTCTGCTGGGGGGCGCAGGGGCCAACGTCCTGACTTTC,CASSSLLGGAGANVLTF
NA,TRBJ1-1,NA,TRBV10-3,TGTGCCTCCGCGGGGGGGCTGAACACTGAAGCTTTCTTT,CASAGGLNTEAFF
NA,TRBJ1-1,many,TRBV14,TGTGCCAGCAGCCAACTTATGGAGGGGCCAGCTTTCTTT,CASSQLMEGPAFF
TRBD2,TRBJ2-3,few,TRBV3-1,TGTGCCAGCAGCCCGAGGAGGAGCGGGGGGGCCGTGCATACGCAGTATTTT,CASSPRRSGGAVHTQYF
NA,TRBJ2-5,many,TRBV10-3,TGTGCCATCAGTCCTAGCGCTGAGGAGACCCAGTACTTC,CAISPSAEETQYF
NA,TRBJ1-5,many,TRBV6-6,TGTGCCAGCAGCCTGACAGTGAATGTCAATCAGCCCCAGCATTTT,CASSLTVNVNQPQHF
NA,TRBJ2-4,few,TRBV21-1,TGTGCCAGCAGCAAAGCGAAAATTGGGACAGGGAATGCCAAAAACATTCAGTACTTC,CASSKAKIGTGNAKNIQYF
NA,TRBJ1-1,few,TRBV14,TGTGCCAGCAGCCAAGAAGCGTTGCGGGGCCGGGGGGCTTTCTTT,CASSQEALRGRGAFF
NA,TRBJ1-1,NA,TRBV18,TGTGCCAGCTCACCAGGGTACGCGAACACTGAAGCTTTCTTT,CASSPGYANTEAFF
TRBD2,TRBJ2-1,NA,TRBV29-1,TGCAGCGTTGTTAGGTCTAGCGGCCTTAACAATGAGCAGTTCTTC,CSVVRSSGLNNEQFF